The rows below give T cell receptor beta chains drawn from one sample of a study of shared clonotypes between healthy human individuals. Measured with immunoSEQ multiplex PCR; TCRdb has only the in-frame clones, and not every one. The sample lists around 2,000,000 clones, about 95% seen once, with more than 0.95% in the top ten. Sequenced material: naive CD8+ T cells sorted from blood. The receptors shown here come from a man in his late teens or twenties in good health. CDR3s include the opening cysteine and the closing phenylalanine or tryptophan.

V gene | CDR3 protein
TRBV19 | CASSIDGGSHYEQYF
TRBV19 | CASSASGSSYNEQFF
TRBV4-1 | CASSPIGLAGVNEQFF
TRBV6-6 | CASSYSIEGRDTEAFF
TRBV7-2 | CASSGTAGSYNSPLHF
TRBV28 | CASSSPGLANEQFF
TRBV13 | CASSPSTISNTGELFF
TRBV5-4 | CASSSGGKGNTEAFF
TRBV30 | CAWDRGLEQYF
TRBV10-1 | CASSPRDRGYTEAFF
TRBV28 | CASSLSYTGQGIYEQYF
TRBV28 | CASSSAGGEYEQYF
TRBV19 | CASSMNPGLENTGELFF
TRBV6-1 | CASSEGAGNEQFF
TRBV5-1 | CASSLYGTPYEQYF
TRBV4-3 | CASSQDMGQGGGIQYF
TRBV10-1 | CASSEGGEAFF
TRBV15 | CATRQDYNSPLHF
TRBV14 | CASRLAGDYEQYF
TRBV6-5 | CASSYSQGGGGTEAFF
TRBV30 | CAWNKDTDTQYF
TRBV27 | CASSLSIQGDEQYF
TRBV27 | CASSLGLAIDTQYF
TRBV30 | CAWSVSEGANEQYF
TRBV7-3 | CASSFPDSRRSNQPQHF
TRBV4-3 | CASSPAGANVLTF
TRBV2 | CASSPGQGYGYTF
TRBV29-1 | CSVEQGSYEQYF
TRBV6-5 | CASSPGLFQETQYF
TRBV9 | CASSANGDSSYGYTF
TRBV7-3 | CASSVGGGSQETQYF
TRBV27 | CASSLGGVNEKLFF
TRBV7-8 | CASSLPESGFDTEAFF
TRBV6-6 | CASSYVKSNQPQHF
TRBV7-3 | CASIEGGPVNYGYTF
TRBV19 | CASSLPSGGAYEQYF
TRBV5-4 | CASSQTGGAEAFF
TRBV4-3 | CASSLRDSGTDTQYF
TRBV27 | CASSLRGPIQETQYF
TRBV27 | CASSLSPGTAVNIQYF
TRBV5-1 | CASSLGGHTYQETQYF
TRBV6-6 | CASTKLAGGADTQYF
TRBV27 | CASRPTGINNQPQHF
TRBV27 | CASSFRGVSDNEQFF
TRBV5-1 | CASSLAPAYEQYF
TRBV9 | CASSVLGSANTGELFF
TRBV19 | CASSAEAGQVFSYEQYF
TRBV13 | CASSLAATDTQYF
TRBV28 | CASSSVQRNTGELFF
TRBV30 | CASALYGYTF
TRBV30 | CAWSVGTEAFF
TRBV27 | CASSLTPNTGELFF
TRBV10-2 | CASSVDRTIYEQYF
TRBV6-6 | CASTLAPSTDTQYF
TRBV6-6 | CASRQTSGREGYEQYF
TRBV5-6 | CASSQQSGWDEQFF
TRBV2 | CASSDLAIYTGELFF
TRBV19 | CASSILGPEDEQFF
TRBV7-6 | CASSLVTGGLAYEQYF